These 30 T cell receptor beta chains were all obtained from the same sample, sequenced in a study of human T cells and chemical hapten exposure. TCRdb processed the RACE reads anew with MiXCR; each CDR3 protein has one entry. The sample yields some 80,000 distinct CDR3 sequences, about a tenth seen once. The time point: patch test 2, 6 weeks after DPC sensitization. Treatment: therapeutic diphenylcyclopropenone sensitization with weekly scalp DPC. Sample: whole blood, taken in connection with sensitization to the hapten diphenylcyclopropenone (DPC). These receptor sequences come from a woman aged 25 to 39 with alopecia areata. Some clones in this sample may be carry-over from other donors' samples.

The chain is built from TRBV28 and TRBJ1-5, with a tentative D call TRBD1 (5 bases). The CDR3 is made up of 15 amino acids. The V and J ends lost 4 bases and 3 bases respectively, with 13 bases between them. Germline CDR1 is MDHEN and CDR2 is SYDVKM. Here the CDR3 reads CASSSTQGSNQPQHF. Written as DNA, the CDR3 is TGTGCCAGCAGTTCGACCCAGGGTTCCAATCAGCCCCAGCATTTT.

This clonotype was picked up many times. V usage is TRBV4-2 and J usage is TRBJ2-2; 10 nucleotides line up with TRBD2. Germline CDR1 is LGHNA and CDR2 is YNFKEQ. This CDR3 is built from 19 residues. V dropped 0 bases and J dropped 0; count of bases not matched to a gene: 7. This CDR3 is CASSQEALAGVANTGELFF. CDR3 in DNA: TGTGCCAGCAGCCAAGAGGCTCTAGCGGGGGTGGCGAACACCGGGGAGCTGTTTTTT.

This clonotype was seen more than once but under ten times. This chain connects TRBV2 to TRBJ2-1; TRBD1 matches at 7 bases. Trimming at V came to 7 bases and at J to 0 bases, leaving 3 bases not matched to a gene. Germline V CDR1 and CDR2: SNHLY, FYNNEI. The CDR3 is made up of 14 amino acids. CDR3 sequence (DNA): TGTGCCAGCAAGGACAGGAGCTCCTACAATGAGCAGTTCTTC. Translation: CASKDRSSYNEQFF.

In nucleotides, the CDR3 is TGTGCCAGCAGCCCCGTCGACGAAAAACTGTTTTTT. This codes for CASSPVDEKLFF. The gene calls are TRBV7-9 and TRBJ1-4; unclear D gene. CDR1 SEHNR and CDR2 FQNEAQ come from the germline V gene (reference sequence). The CDR3 runs 12 residues. Trimming cost V 5 bases and J 8 bases, with 9 bases left between them. The whole variable domain, remainder taken from reference TRBV7-9 and TRBJ1-4, is DTGVSQNPRHKITKRGQNVTFRCDPISEHNRLYWYRQTLGQGPEFLTYFQNEAQLEKSRLLSDRFSAERPKGSFSTLEIQRTEQGDSAMYLCASSPVDEKLFFGSGTQLSVL.

Here the CDR3 DNA reads TGTGCCAGCAGCCCCCTGGGCGGGAGTAAGGGAAATGAGCAGTTCTTC. Amino acid sequence: CASSPLGGSKGNEQFF. The chain recombines TRBV5-6 with TRBJ2-1; 7 positions match TRBD2. Germline CDR1 SGHDT, CDR2 YYEEEE. Unmatched junction bases numbered 14, after V lost 4 bases and J lost 7 bases. The CDR3 sequence is 16 residues long.

This clonotype has at least ten counts. This chain connects TRBV6-5 to TRBJ1-5; D remains ambiguous. The germline V and J ends were trimmed by 5 bases and 4 bases, with 6 bases remaining between them. The CDR3 runs 12 residues. Germline V gene data show CDR1 as MNHEY and CDR2 as SVGAGI. The CDR3 loop reads CASSELNQPQHF. DNA of the CDR3: TGTGCCAGCAGTGAATTGAATCAGCCCCAGCATTTT.

This clonotype was picked up many times. This chain connects TRBV7-9 to TRBJ2-2; D is uncertain. The CDR3 loop spans 12 amino acids. CDR1 SEHNR and CDR2 FQNEAQ come from the germline V gene (reference sequence). V shed 4 bases and J shed 5 bases, with 5 bases lying between them. The CDR3 DNA reads TGTGCCAGCAGCTCAGAGACCGGGGAGCTGTTTTTT. Amino acid sequence: CASSSETGELFF.

This clonotype has at least ten counts. The V and J genes are TRBV28 and TRBJ1-4; D is ambiguous. This CDR3 contains 13 residues. Trimming removed 5 bases from V and 4 bases from J, with 8 bases in between. Germline-derived CDR1 and CDR2 are MDHEN and SYDVKM. CDR3 region: CASSPGDNEKLFF. The CDR3 DNA sequence: TGTGCCAGCAGTCCCGGGGATAATGAAAAACTGTTTTTT.

Details on this clonotype: At one end the junction does not follow the germline gene, possibly because of a read error. V is TRBV27 and J is TRBJ2-7, with D possibly being TRBD2 (7 bases). CDR3 size: 13 residues. The germline CDR1 and CDR2 sequences are MNHEY and SMNVEV (reference sequence). This chain's CDR3 is CAGSLGGGYEQYF. CDR3 nucleotide sequence: TGTGCCGGCAGTTTGGGAGGGGGCTACGAGCAGTACTTC.

This clonotype was recorded many times. The chain is built from TRBV28 and TRBJ2-3, with D perhaps being TRBD1 or TRBD2 (6 bases each). Trimming took 2 bases from V and 10 from J, leaving 22 bases between them. The CDR3 loop spans 16 amino acids. From germline, CDR1 is MDHEN and CDR2 SYDVKM. The CDR3 coding sequence is TGTGCCAGCAGTTTACGTCTAGCGCCCATCACAGGGCCGCAGTATTTT. Residues: CASSLRLAPITGPQYF.

This clonotype was seen at least ten times. The chain is built from TRBV4-1 and TRBJ2-1; D perhaps matches TRBD2 (6 bases). The germline gives CDR1 MGHRA, CDR2 YSYEKL. The CDR3 is made up of 14 amino acids. V lost 5 bases, J lost 4 bases, and 12 bases lay in between. The CDR3 here is CASSNRGGYNEQFF. The CDR3 nucleotides read TGCGCCAGCAGCAACCGAGGAGGGTACAATGAGCAGTTCTTC.

CDR3 protein: CASSSPGLAGGKNEQFF. CDR3 DNA: TGTGCCAGCAGCTCCCCGGGACTAGCGGGAGGGAAGAATGAGCAGTTCTTC. V usage is TRBV7-9 and J usage is TRBJ2-1; TRBD2 matches 16 bases. The CDR3 has 17 residues. The V and J ends lost 4 bases and 7 bases, in that order; junction bases with no gene match: 7. CDR1 and CDR2 from the germline V gene are SEHNR and FQNEAQ (reference sequence).

A few counts support this clonotype. The chain is built from TRBV7-9 and TRBJ1-2; D might be TRBD1 (5 bases). Trimming removed 1 base from V and 0 bases from J, with 15 bases in between. CDR1 is SEHNR and CDR2 is FQNEAQ in the germline V gene (reference sequence). The CDR3 sequence is 17 residues long. The DNA of the CDR3 is TGTGCCAGCAGCTTAGGGGGATGGGACGCCGCTAACTATGGCTACACCTTC. Its translation: CASSLGGWDAANYGYTF. Using reference TRBV7-9 and TRBJ1-2 for the parts outside the CDR3, the full variable domain is DTGVSQNPRHKITKRGQNVTFRCDPISEHNRLYWYRQTLGQGPEFLTYFQNEAQLEKSRLLSDRFSAERPKGSFSTLEIQRTEQGDSAMYLCASSLGGWDAANYGYTFGSGTRLTVV.

This clonotype was seen more than once but under ten times. The CDR3 DNA reads as TGTGCCAGCAGCTTCGGGACAGGGGTTAGCTACGAGCAGTACTTC. Translated, it gives CASSFGTGVSYEQYF. The chain couples TRBV5-4 to TRBJ2-7, with 10 bases identical to TRBD1. This CDR3 region has 15 residues. Germline values: CDR1 SGHNT, CDR2 YYREEE (reference sequence). Trimming cost V 2 bases and J 3 bases; bases outside gene matches: 5.

This clonotype was found many times. V and J are TRBV20-1 and TRBJ1-6, with D uncertain. CDR1 and CDR2 from the germline V gene are DFQATT and SNEGSKA (reference sequence). V lost 2 bases, J lost 0 bases, and 11 bases lay in between. CDR3 length: 16 amino acids. The CDR3 reads CSARPAPSSYNSPLHF. The CDR3 DNA follows: TGCAGTGCTAGACCGGCACCCAGCTCCTATAATTCACCCCTCCACTTT.

The V call is TRBV18, the J call TRBJ1-1, with 10 bases identical to TRBD1. Germline loops: CDR1 KGHSH, CDR2 LQKENI. This CDR3 spans 16 amino acids. V dropped 3 bases and J dropped 4; count of bases not matched to a gene: 8. The CDR3 here is CASSPDRGLTGTEAFF. The CDR3, as DNA: TGTGCCAGCTCACCTGACAGGGGGCTGACGGGCACTGAAGCTTTCTTT.

Many counts were recorded for this clonotype. CDR3 nucleotides: TGTGCCAGCAGCCAAGATCTCCAGTATGGCTACACCTTC. It yields the protein CASSQDLQYGYTF. The V and J genes are TRBV14 and TRBJ1-2; D gene ambiguous. Between the trimmed V and J ends, which lost 0 bases and 5 bases, there was a span of 7 bases. Germline V gene data show CDR1 as SGHDN and CDR2 as FVKESK. The CDR3 loop spans 13 amino acids. The full variable domain, its missing parts supplied by reference TRBV14 and TRBJ1-2, is EAGVTQFPSHSVIEKGQTVTLRCDPISGHDNLYWYRRVMGKEIKFLLHFVKESKQDESGMPNNRFLAERTGGTYSTLKVQPAELEDSGVYFCASSQDLQYGYTFGSGTRLTVV.

This clonotype was recorded at least ten times. J is TRBJ2-1 and V is TRBV12-3 or TRBV12-4; 8 positions match TRBD2. The J segment lost 10 bases and the V segment lost 0 bases, leaving 2 bases of the junction unmatched. This CDR3 contains 13 residues. CDR3 region: CASSLASSGEQFF. CDR3 DNA sequence: TGTGCCAGCAGTTTAGCGTCTAGCGGGGAGCAGTTCTTC.

This clonotype was detected ten times or more. In nucleotides, the CDR3 is TGTGCCAGCAGCCCCAGGGTCAAAACTAGCGGGGGCGGTAATGAGCAGTTCTTC. Its protein is CASSPRVKTSGGGNEQFF. The chain employs TRBV7-2 and TRBJ2-1; 11 bases line up with TRBD2. Germline V gene lookup returns CDR1 SGHTA and CDR2 FQGNSA. The CDR3 sequence is 18 residues long. V lost 5 bases, J lost 7 bases, and 16 bases stayed unmatched. The whole variable domain, filled in from reference TRBV7-2 and TRBJ2-1, reads GAGVSQSPSNKVTEKGKDVELRCDPISGHTALYWYRQSLGQGLEFLIYFQGNSAPDKSGLPSDRFSAERTGGSVSTLTIQRTQQEDSAVYLCASSPRVKTSGGGNEQFFGPGTRLTVL.

A few counts support this clonotype. The rearrangement uses TRBV4-2 and TRBJ1-4, with a weak D call TRBD1 (5 bases). V gave up 4 bases and J gave up 4 bases, with 13 bases separating them. The CDR3 sequence is 15 residues long. Per germline, CDR1 LGHNA and CDR2 YNFKEQ. For the CDR3, the DNA is TGTGCCAGCAGCCTCTTCAGGGCCCTTAATGAAAAACTGTTTTTT. Residues: CASSLFRALNEKLFF.

This clonotype was found many times. The V and J genes are TRBV29-1 and TRBJ2-1, with D maybe TRBD1 (5 bases). From germline, CDR1 is SQVTM and CDR2 ANQGSEA. The CDR3 contains 15 residues. V dropped 3 bases and J dropped 0 bases, with 12 bases sitting between them. The CDR3 coding sequence is TGCAGCGTTGACCTAGGGGCCAGCTCCTACAATGAGCAGTTCTTC. It is translated as CSVDLGASSYNEQFF.

V usage is TRBV2 and J usage is TRBJ2-1; D is uncertain. The CDR3 runs to 12 residues. Germline V gene lookup returns CDR1 SNHLY and CDR2 FYNNEI. Trimming cost V 2 bases and J 12 bases, with 11 bases left between them. In nucleotides, the CDR3 is TGTGCCAGCAGTGAAAGGCGGACCGGGCAGTTCTTC. Protein sequence: CASSERRTGQFF.

This chain uses TRBV4-3 with TRBJ1-4; a possible D gene is TRBD1 (5 bases). This CDR3 has 14 amino acids. The V and J ends lost 4 bases and 6 bases respectively, with 12 bases between them. Germline V gives CDR1 LGHNA, CDR2 YSLEER. The CDR3 spells CASSPDSSYEKLFF. The DNA of the CDR3 is TGCGCCAGCAGCCCAGACAGTAGTTATGAAAAACTGTTTTTT.

This clonotype was seen at least ten times. This sequence joins TRBV5-4 and TRBJ2-5; TRBD2 matches 13 bases. Trimming removed 0 bases from V and 5 bases from J; junction bases left unmatched: 4. Germline lookup yields CDR1 SGHNT and CDR2 YYREEE (reference sequence). The CDR3 has 16 residues. CDR3 DNA sequence: TGTGCCAGCAGCTTGGGGGGACTAGCGGGGCGGGAGACCCAGTACTTC. Its protein is CASSLGGLAGRETQYF.

This clonotype was found many times. The chain has TRBV2 and TRBJ2-5, with D perhaps TRBD1 or TRBD2 (5 bases each). Germline values: CDR1 SNHLY, CDR2 FYNNEI. Trimming stripped 4 bases from V and 1 base from J, with 7 bases between. CDR3 size: 13 residues. The CDR3 region has the DNA TGTGCCAGCAGTGCCGGGACCCAAGAGACCCAGTACTTC. Residues: CASSAGTQETQYF.

The chain combines TRBV28 with TRBJ1-2; D unresolved. This CDR3 region has 13 residues. Trimming cost V 7 bases and J 8 bases, with 17 bases left between them. Germline V gene sequence: CDR1 MDHEN, CDR2 SYDVKM. CDR3: CASKDEPREGYTF. CDR3 in DNA: TGTGCCAGCAAGGACGAGCCCCGAGAGGGCTACACCTTC.

This clonotype was detected many times. The rearrangement uses TRBV18 and TRBJ1-3; no clear D gene. CDR3 length equals 12 residues. CDR1 and CDR2 (germline): KGHSH, LQKENI. V dropped 3 bases and J dropped 4 bases, with 4 bases sitting between them. The CDR3 DNA follows: TGTGCCAGCTCACCGAGGGGAAACACCATATATTTT. Protein sequence: CASSPRGNTIYF.

The chain uses TRBV12-3 or TRBV12-4 and TRBJ1-3; D uncertain. The CDR3 is made up of 15 amino acids. V was shortened by 0 bases and J by 3 bases, with 9 bases between the two germline ends. The CDR3, as DNA: TGTGCCAGCAGTTTAGCGCGCCCATTTGGAAACACCATATATTTT. Translation: CASSLARPFGNTIYF.

There are many counts of this clonotype. The chain links TRBV7-9 to TRBJ2-3, with unresolved D. Germline V gene lookup returns CDR1 SEHNR and CDR2 FQNEAQ (reference sequence). CDR3 length: 14 amino acids. Trimming took 4 bases from V and 0 from J, leaving 8 bases between them. CDR3 sequence: CASSSPGSTDTQYF. The DNA for the CDR3 is TGTGCCAGCAGCTCCCCCGGGAGCACAGATACGCAGTATTTT.

The chain is built from TRBV28 and TRBJ1-5, with D unclear. The CDR3 length is 11 residues. Germline loops: CDR1 MDHEN, CDR2 SYDVKM. Trimming removed 7 bases from V and 3 bases from J, with 4 bases in between. The CDR3 sequence: CASKNNQPQHF. The DNA for the CDR3 is TGTGCCAGCAAGAACAATCAGCCCCAGCATTTT.